These 32 T cell receptor beta chains came from one sample sequenced in a study of blood T cell repertoires in COVID-19. Clones were read by immunoSEQ multiplex PCR, and TCRdb kept only the in-frame ones, dropping some. The profile shows 210,000 or so clones, over 75% of them singletons. The sequenced sample was PBMCs or T cells enriched from blood (not recorded which). The source is a woman aged 40 to 55 with acute COVID-19.

A few counts support this clone. The CDR3: CASTYRGGPAEQYF. CDR3 nucleotides: TGTGCCAGCACCTACCGGGGGGGCCCTGCCGAGCAGTACTTC. The rearrangement joins TRBV28 to TRBJ2-7, with 8 bases matching TRBD2. The V gene's germline CDR1 is MDHEN and CDR2 SYDVKM. Trimming at V came to 7 bases and at J to 6 bases, leaving 11 bases not matched to a gene. The length of the CDR3 is 14 residues. Filled out from reference TRBV28 and TRBJ2-7, the complete variable domain reads DVKVTQSSRYLVKRTGEKVFLECVQDMDHENMFWYRQDPGLGLRLIYFSYDVKMKEKGDIPEGYSVSREKKERFSLILESASTNQTSMYLCASTYRGGPAEQYFGPGTRLTVT.

The genes are TRBV5-5 and TRBJ1-5; TRBD1 is a possible D gene (5 bases). Deletions cut 5 bases from V and 6 bases from J, with 21 bases between. CDR1 is SGHKS, CDR2 YYEKEE, per germline (reference sequence). CDR3 length equals 16 residues. The CDR3 DNA reads TGTGCCAGCAGTCCGGACGGGGGGAGCAGGAGTCAGCCCCAGCATTTT. It encodes CASSPDGGSRSQPQHF.

The gene calls are TRBV19 and TRBJ2-1; TRBD2 aligns across 9 bases. The V segment lost 0 bases and the J segment 15 bases; nucleotides outside the gene matches: 6. Germline values: CDR1 LNHDA, CDR2 SQIVND (reference sequence). The CDR3 totals 13 residues. The CDR3: CASSIDPAGGWFF. CDR3 in DNA: TGTGCCAGTAGTATAGATCCCGCGGGAGGGTGGTTCTTC.

The V and J genes are TRBV11-2 and TRBJ2-3; 11 bases are a match to TRBD1. The CDR3 length is 16 residues. Germline V CDR1 and CDR2: SGHAT, FQNNGV. The ends lost 5 bases at V and 6 bases at J; junction bases unmatched: 10. The CDR3 region is CASSRRGQGAWDTQYF. For the CDR3, the DNA is TGTGCCAGCAGCCGCCGTGGACAGGGGGCGTGGGATACGCAGTATTTT.

The V gene is TRBV9, the J gene TRBJ1-6, with 7 positions matching TRBD1. The CDR3 length is 16 residues. Per germline, CDR1 SGDLS and CDR2 YYNGEE. V trimming: 3 bases; J trimming: 0 bases; junction bases outside the gene matches: 3. The CDR3 coding sequence is TGTGCCAGCAGCGAAAGGGACAGCTCCTATAATTCACCCCTCCACTTT. Amino acid sequence: CASSERDSSYNSPLHF.

This rearrangement joins TRBV30 to TRBJ1-5, with a possible D match to TRBD1 (5 bases). The length of the CDR3 is 15 residues. Germline V CDR1 and CDR2: GTSNPN, SVGIG (reference sequence). Trimming took 1 base from V and 5 from J, leaving 15 bases between them. DNA for the CDR3: TGTGCCTGGAGTGCTTGGGGGGGGACTTATCAGCCCCAGCATTTT. Translated: CAWSAWGGTYQPQHF.

This chain links TRBV28 with TRBJ1-2, with D possibly TRBD1 on 6 matching bases. The V and J ends lost 6 bases and 6 bases respectively, with 8 bases between them. The CDR3 sequence is 11 residues long. The germline V gene has CDR1 MDHEN and CDR2 SYDVKM. Written as DNA, the CDR3 is TGTGCCAGCAGGGACAGTCATGGCTACACCTTC. Amino acids: CASRDSHGYTF.

This chain connects TRBV10-1 to TRBJ1-1; 11 nucleotides agree with TRBD1. Germline assignment: CDR1 WNHNN and CDR2 SYGVQD (reference sequence). V lost 6 bases to trimming and J lost 5 bases; unmatched junction nucleotides: 11. This CDR3 contains 16 residues. CDR3 in DNA: TGCGCCAGCAGCTACAAAAGGGACAGGGGGATTACTGAAGCTTTCTTT. Encoded protein: CASSYKRDRGITEAFF.

The chain combines TRBV4-3 with TRBJ1-2, with TRBD1 identical over 7 bases. This CDR3 is built from 15 residues. CDR1 is LGHNA and CDR2 is YSLEER in the germline V gene. The trim removed 1 base at V and 4 bases at J, leaving 6 bases unmatched. CDR3 region: CASSQGRQGAYGYTF. The DNA of the CDR3 is TGCGCCAGCAGCCAAGGACGACAGGGAGCCTATGGCTACACCTTC.

The J gene is TRBJ2-1, the V gene TRBV3-1 (or the pseudogene TRBV3-2), with TRBD2 matching over 9 bases. The CDR3 runs 18 residues. The trim removed 2 bases at V and 6 bases at J, leaving 14 bases unmatched. Germline CDR1 and CDR2: LGHDT and YNNKEL (reference sequence). The CDR3 sequence is CASSQTQSLAGLTNEQFF. The CDR3 DNA reads TGTGCCAGCAGCCAAACCCAGAGTCTAGCGGGACTCACCAATGAGCAGTTCTTC.

The chain uses TRBV19 and TRBJ1-5; TRBD1 matches at 9 bases. Unmatched junction bases numbered 8, after V lost 7 bases and J lost 7 bases. Looked up from germline, CDR1 is LNHDA and CDR2 is SQIVND (reference sequence). The CDR3 spans 14 residues. CDR3 coding DNA: TGTGCCAGTACCAAACAGGGGGCGGGGCAGCCCCAGCATTTT. Translated: CASTKQGAGQPQHF.

The rearrangement links TRBV3-1 (or the pseudogene TRBV3-2) to TRBJ1-1; D call uncertain. The V gene lost 2 bases and the J gene lost 1 base, with 11 bases spanning the gap. Germline CDR1 is LGHDT and CDR2 is YNNKEL (reference sequence). The CDR3 length is 15 residues. CDR3 amino acids: CASSQRLEGNTEAFF. The CDR3 nucleotides read TGTGCCAGCAGCCAAAGATTGGAGGGGAACACTGAAGCTTTCTTT.

This clone was detected a few times. This chain connects TRBV7-2 to TRBJ1-6, with TRBD1 matching 7 bases. Germline CDR1 and CDR2: SGHTA and FQGNSA. V shed 3 bases and J 6 bases; nucleotides not matched to a gene: 8. CDR3 length equals 16 residues. CDR3 in amino acids: CASSFDRELSNSPLHF. The CDR3 bases are TGTGCCAGCAGCTTCGACAGGGAACTGAGTAATTCACCCCTCCACTTT.

The chain links TRBV10-3 to TRBJ2-7, with 8 bases aligning to TRBD2. The CDR3 totals 15 residues. Trimming cost V 7 bases and J 2 bases; bases outside gene matches: 10. Per the germline V gene, CDR1 is ENHRY and CDR2 is SYGVKD. The DNA for the CDR3 is TGTGCCATCAAGAGGACGGGGGGGTCAACCTACGAGCAGTACTTC. It codes for CAIKRTGGSTYEQYF.

The rearrangement links TRBV7-2 to TRBJ2-3; weak D call: TRBD2 (5 bases). The CDR3 is made up of 18 amino acids. Germline V gives CDR1 SGHTA, CDR2 FQGNSA. Trimming took 0 bases from V and 0 from J, leaving 16 bases between them. CDR3 residues: CASSLAAMGSASTDTQYF. CDR3 DNA sequence: TGTGCCAGCAGCTTAGCGGCCATGGGGAGCGCCAGCACAGATACGCAGTATTTT.

The sample holds one count of this clone. This sequence joins TRBV19 and TRBJ2-4; D possibly corresponds to TRBD2 (6 bases). The CDR3 totals 14 residues. Trimming took off 7 bases at V and 8 bases at J, with 18 bases between the two ends. The germline V gene has CDR1 LNHDA and CDR2 SQIVND (reference sequence). The CDR3 region has the DNA TGTGCCAGTACGCGGGGCGGGGCAAGCGACATTCAGTACTTC. Protein: CASTRGGASDIQYF.

J is TRBJ1-2 and V is TRBV12-3 or TRBV12-4; 7 nucleotides line up with TRBD1. V was clipped by 4 bases and J by 4 bases; unmatched bases: 3. This CDR3 has 13 amino acids. CDR3 DNA sequence: TGTGCCAGCAGTTCGCAGGGGGGCTATGGCTACACCTTC. Translated, it gives CASSSQGGYGYTF.

This sequence joins TRBV6-2 or TRBV6-3 and TRBJ2-1; D might be TRBD1 (7 bases). Germline CDR1 is MNHEY and CDR2 is SVGEGT. The V end lost 4 bases, the J end lost 3 bases, and 13 bases lay between the germline ends. This CDR3 is built from 15 residues. The CDR3 protein is CASSSYRGLYNEQFF. CDR3 DNA sequence: TGTGCCAGCAGTTCTTACAGGGGACTCTACAATGAGCAGTTCTTC.

The chain joins TRBV30 to TRBJ2-3; 13 positions match TRBD2. The CDR3 runs 18 residues. Trimming at V came to 1 base and at J to 5 bases, leaving 12 bases not matched to a gene. The germline gives CDR1 GTSNPN, CDR2 SVGIG (reference sequence). CDR3 residues: CAWSAPTLAGGPRDTQYF. In nucleotides, the CDR3 is TGTGCCTGGAGTGCGCCCACACTAGCGGGGGGGCCGAGAGATACGCAGTATTTT.

With respect to this clone: The identical CDR3 is also encoded by other nucleotide sequences in the sample. The chain carries TRBV5-1 and TRBJ2-7; D possibly corresponds to TRBD1 (5 bases). Trimming took off 4 bases at V and 2 bases at J, with 10 bases between the two ends. Germline V gives CDR1 SGHRS, CDR2 YFSETQ. This CDR3 is 13 amino acids long. CDR3 coding DNA: TGCGCCAGCAGCCCCGACAGAGCCTACGAGCAGTACTTC. This sequence encodes CASSPDRAYEQYF.

The chain is built from TRBV7-9 and TRBJ1-2; tentative D call: TRBD1 (5 bases). Trimming took 1 base from V and 8 from J, leaving 14 bases between them. The CDR3 spans 14 residues. Germline V lookup: CDR1 SEHNR, CDR2 FQNEAQ (reference sequence). The CDR3 is CASSLDRQRRGYTF. The CDR3 coding sequence is TGTGCCAGCAGCTTAGACAGGCAACGGCGCGGCTACACCTTC.

The chain uses TRBV27 and TRBJ1-5; D is ambiguous. From germline, CDR1 is MNHEY and CDR2 SMNVEV (reference sequence). V lost 2 bases and J lost 5, with 7 bases in between. This CDR3 is 13 amino acids long. The CDR3 nucleotides read TGTGCCAGCAGTTTAGGGCCGTATCAGCCCCAGCATTTT. Residues: CASSLGPYQPQHF.

This sequence joins TRBV7-8 and TRBJ1-4; D uncertain. The germline CDR1 and CDR2 sequences are SGHVS and FQNEAQ. The V end was cut by 3 bases, the J end by 4 bases, with 6 bases between. This CDR3 has 13 residues. The CDR3 protein is CASSFRGNEKLFF. The DNA for the CDR3 is TGTGCCAGCAGCTTCCGCGGTAATGAAAAACTGTTTTTT.

The chain joins TRBV4-3 to TRBJ1-4; 10 bases match TRBD1. The length of the CDR3 is 18 residues. Trimming cost V 1 base and J 1 base; bases outside gene matches: 6. Germline lookup yields CDR1 LGHNA and CDR2 YSLEER. The CDR3 DNA reads TGCGCCAGCAGCCAAGGGGGGACAGGGGTCGGAACTAATGAAAAACTGTTTTTT. Its translation: CASSQGGTGVGTNEKLFF.

V is TRBV19 and J is TRBJ2-1; the D gene is possibly TRBD2 (6 bases). The CDR3 consists of 14 residues. Germline V gives CDR1 LNHDA, CDR2 SQIVND (reference sequence). V dropped 5 bases and J dropped 3 bases, with 11 bases sitting between them. Here the CDR3 reads CASSPGVRYNEQFF. The DNA for the CDR3 is TGTGCCAGTAGTCCGGGGGTTCGCTACAATGAGCAGTTCTTC.

This chain joins TRBV5-1 and TRBJ1-1; D is possibly TRBD1 (6 bases). The CDR3 covers 14 residues. Germline values: CDR1 SGHRS, CDR2 YFSETQ. V lost 5 bases and J 1 base, leaving 12 bases between the germline ends. Here the CDR3 DNA reads TGCGCCAGCAGTCCCCGGACAGCGAACACTGAAGCTTTCTTT. Translating it yields CASSPRTANTEAFF. The full variable domain, with the rest looked up from reference TRBV5-1 and TRBJ1-1, is KAGVTQTPRYLIKTRGQQVTLSCSPISGHRSVSWYQQTPGQGLQFLFEYFSETQRNKGNFPGRFSGRQFSNSRSEMNVSTLELGDSALYLCASSPRTANTEAFFGQGTRLTVV.

J is TRBJ2-6 and V is TRBV30, with a possible D match to TRBD1 (5 bases). Trimming removed 0 bases from V and 0 bases from J, with 9 bases in between. The CDR3 is 16 residues long. Germline assignment: CDR1 GTSNPN and CDR2 SVGIG (reference sequence). CDR3 DNA: TGTGCCTGGAGTGTAACAGGCAGCTCTGGGGCCAACGTCCTGACTTTC. Translation: CAWSVTGSSGANVLTF.

The chain joins TRBV12-3 or TRBV12-4 to TRBJ1-2, with unresolved D. The CDR3 consists of 13 residues. Trimming took off 6 bases at V and 4 bases at J, with 12 bases between the two ends. The CDR3 nucleotides read TGTGCCAGCAGCCAGGATCCTGGCTATGGCTACACCTTC. Translating gives CASSQDPGYGYTF.

This clone appeared once. The genes are TRBV5-4 and TRBJ2-3; 8 nucleotides match TRBD1. The J segment lost 3 bases and the V segment lost 6 bases, leaving 9 bases of the junction unmatched. Germline V gene sequence: CDR1 SGHNT, CDR2 YYREEE (reference sequence). The CDR3 runs to 15 residues. In nucleotides, the CDR3 is TGTGCCAGCACCCTCGACAGGGGCTTTACAGATACGCAGTATTTT. Translating it yields CASTLDRGFTDTQYF.

The genes are TRBV6-4 and TRBJ2-2, with TRBD2 matching 8 bases. Germline V CDR1 and CDR2: MRHNA, SNTAGT. The V and J ends lost 7 bases and 1 base, in that order; junction bases with no gene match: 5. There are 15 residues in the CDR3. CDR3 nucleotide sequence: TGTGCCAGCACCCCGGGACTAGGGAACACCGGGGAGCTGTTTTTT. Translation: CASTPGLGNTGELFF.

The DNA for the CDR3 is TGTGCCAGCAGCCAAGTCTCCGGGACAGCCTACGAGCAGTACTTC. Translation gives CASSQVSGTAYEQYF. This chain links TRBV3-1 (or the pseudogene TRBV3-2) with TRBJ2-7; 7 nucleotides match TRBD1. Germline assignment: CDR1 LGHDT and CDR2 YNNKEL (reference sequence). CDR3 length: 15 residues. Unmatched junction bases numbered 5, after V lost 1 base and J lost 2 bases.

The chain employs TRBV6-5 and TRBJ1-1, with D hard to call. Trimming took off 7 bases at V and 6 bases at J, with 18 bases between the two ends. From germline, CDR1 is MNHEY and CDR2 SVGAGI. CDR3 length: 14 residues. The CDR3: CASTNQALASEAFF. The DNA for the CDR3 is TGTGCCAGCACCAACCAGGCCCTCGCGTCTGAAGCTTTCTTT.